This is a list of T cell receptor beta chains from one sample in a study of response to subunit inactivated influenza vaccine. Each CDR3 protein is one row after TCRdb ran MiXCR on the RT-PCR reads. The sample includes hundreds of thousands of distinct CDR3 sequences, approximately 17% of them seen just once. This sample comprised PBMCs from blood, obtained around 5 days after vaccination. The receptors were sampled from a man in his forties or fifties who received an inactivated influenza vaccine. The conserved cysteine and the conserved F or W are not part of the CDR3 here. A D gene is named only where the DNA matches it firmly.

V gene,CDR3 length,D gene,J gene,CDR3 protein
TRBV7-7,13,TRBD1,TRBJ2-5,ASSLGTGVMETQY
TRBV20-1,13,.,TRBJ2-1,SALFHGTSYNEQF
TRBV12-3/TRBV12-4,13,.,TRBJ2-2,ASSLGRLDTGELF
TRBV5-5,15,.,TRBJ1-6,ASSLRGPSSYNSPLH
TRBV12-3/TRBV12-4,13,TRBD1,TRBJ2-3,ASGPTGVGTDTQY
TRBV7-2,12,.,TRBJ2-7,ASSFFNAGREQY
TRBV12-3/TRBV12-4,15,TRBD1,TRBJ1-5,ASSPTGARGINQPQH
TRBV28,14,.,TRBJ1-6,AMGPGRSSYNSPLH
TRBV7-2,12,TRBD2,TRBJ2-5,ASSKRGDLETQY
TRBV7-8,11,.,TRBJ1-5,ASSAATNQPQH
TRBV6-5,12,.,TRBJ2-1,ASSSRSTYNEQF
TRBV20-1,12,.,TRBJ1-4,SARQVWPGEKLF
TRBV5-5,13,TRBD2,TRBJ2-5,ASSLGGTRGETQY
TRBV28,13,.,TRBJ2-3,ASSRIQGGTDTQY
TRBV20-1,12,.,TRBJ1-4,SARDWRDGEKLF
TRBV10-3,13,.,TRBJ2-1,AIRTQGPLDNEQF
TRBV20-1,12,.,TRBJ2-2,SARVRQSTGELF
TRBV10-3,17,TRBD1,TRBJ2-7,AISEFFIIDRENPYEQY
TRBV19,11,TRBD1,TRBJ1-1,ASSTTGLAEAF
TRBV12-3/TRBV12-4,10,.,TRBJ2-1,ASRPTDNEQF
TRBV6-1,14,.,TRBJ2-5,ASSTGRGRTQETQY
TRBV6-1,12,.,TRBJ2-7,ASSPTPGSYEQY
TRBV5-5,14,.,TRBJ2-1,ASSLGGGVAYNEQF
TRBV5-1,11,.,TRBJ2-2,ASSSRDTGELF
TRBV5-1,14,TRBD1,TRBJ2-3,ASSPGQGDSTDTQY
TRBV10-3,11,.,TRBJ2-1,AISESIHNEQF
TRBV9,9,.,TRBJ2-3,ASGTTDTQY
TRBV5-1,13,.,TRBJ1-2,ASSSFTQDNYGYT
TRBV20-1,14,.,TRBJ2-6,SASNLQGSGANVLT
TRBV10-3,15,TRBD1,TRBJ1-1,AISDVRQGWLDTEAF
TRBV7-6,13,TRBD2,TRBJ2-3,ASSLHLAGTDTQY
TRBV20-1,9,.,TRBJ1-1,SARDHDEAF
TRBV9,14,TRBD2,TRBJ2-3,ASSVTSGRGEDTQY
TRBV15,11,.,TRBJ2-3,ATSRGSTDTQY
TRBV20-1,16,TRBD2,TRBJ2-3,SAILAGASGFSTDTQY
TRBV7-2,14,.,TRBJ1-6,ASSLARSSYNSPLH
TRBV7-8,13,TRBD2,TRBJ2-7,ASYAGTSGSYEQY